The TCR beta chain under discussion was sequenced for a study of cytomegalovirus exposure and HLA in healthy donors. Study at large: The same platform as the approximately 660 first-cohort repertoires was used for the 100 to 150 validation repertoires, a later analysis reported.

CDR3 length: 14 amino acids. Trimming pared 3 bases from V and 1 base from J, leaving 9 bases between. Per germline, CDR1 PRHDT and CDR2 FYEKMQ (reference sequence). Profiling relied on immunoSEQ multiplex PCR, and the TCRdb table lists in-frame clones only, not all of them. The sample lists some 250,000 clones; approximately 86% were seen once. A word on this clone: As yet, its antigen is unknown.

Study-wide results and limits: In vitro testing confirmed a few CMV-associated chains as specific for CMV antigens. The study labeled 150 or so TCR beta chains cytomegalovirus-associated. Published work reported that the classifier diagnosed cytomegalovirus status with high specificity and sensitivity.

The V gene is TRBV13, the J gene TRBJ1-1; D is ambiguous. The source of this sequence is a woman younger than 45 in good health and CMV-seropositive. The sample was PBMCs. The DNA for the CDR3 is TGTGCCAGCAGCTTCCAACAAACGAACACTGAAGCTTTCTTT. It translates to CASSFQQTNTEAFF.